A selection of T cell receptor beta chains follows, all from one sample in a study of blood T cells in healthy people across ages. Each CDR3 protein gets one entry after TCRdb re-called the 5' RACE reads with MiXCR. Of about 640,000 distinct CDR3 sequences listed, roughly 58% were seen once; the top ten hold approximately 37%. Source material: blood. The receptor set was obtained from a man in his 60s in good health. The CDR3 runs from the conserved cysteine through the conserved F or W. Each record gives: clone size, D gene, V gene, J gene, CDR3 DNA, CDR3 protein. The D gene is left open where the match is weak. Only part of the rows carry a size: once, few, many, or a class if the clone is expanded.

>NA|TRBD1|TRBV7-2|TRBJ1-1
TGTGCCAGCAGCCCAGGGACAGGGATGAACACTGAAGCTTTCTTT
CASSPGTGMNTEAFF
>NA|NA|TRBV20-1|TRBJ2-4
TGCAGTGCCCACCATGTCCAGGTGGGACTAGCCAAAAACATTCAGTACTTC
CSAHHVQVGLAKNIQYF
>many|TRBD1|TRBV13|TRBJ1-6
TGTGCCAGCAGCTTAGCTGGGACAGGCATTTCACCCCTCCACTTT
CASSLAGTGISPLHF
>NA|NA|TRBV3-1|TRBJ2-1
TGTGCCAGCAGCCAAGAGGGGTATGTGATCAATGAGCAGTTCTTC
CASSQEGYVINEQFF
>NA|TRBD1|TRBV24-1|TRBJ2-3
TGTGCCACCAGTGATTTGGGGGTGACAGGGGTCCCAGATACGCAGTATTTT
CATSDLGVTGVPDTQYF
>NA|NA|TRBV5-1|TRBJ1-2
TGCGCCAGCACAGACACCGGTGGAGGCTACACCTTC
CASTDTGGGYTF
>few|NA|TRBV20-1|TRBJ1-6
TGCAGTGCCCCGCAACCAGGATATAATTCACCCCTCCACTTT
CSAPQPGYNSPLHF
>NA|NA|TRBV12-3/TRBV12-4|TRBJ1-1
TGTGCCAGCAGTTCGTACAGGACTGCGCACACTGAAGCTTTCTTT
CASSSYRTAHTEAFF
>NA|NA|TRBV5-4|TRBJ2-7
TGTGCCAGCAGCCCGCAGGGCGTGTACGAGCAGTACTTC
CASSPQGVYEQYF
>NA|TRBD2|TRBV9|TRBJ2-5
TGTGCCAGCAGCACAGGGGATAGCGGGGGGTTGGGGGAGACCCAGTACTTC
CASSTGDSGGLGETQYF
>few|TRBD2|TRBV3-1|TRBJ2-3
TGTGCCAGCAGCCAGTTTCTAGCGGGTAGAGATACGCAGTATTTT
CASSQFLAGRDTQYF
>few|NA|TRBV7-2|TRBJ1-2
TGTGCCAGCAGCTTAGAGGGGAGGGGGAACTATGGCTACACCTTC
CASSLEGRGNYGYTF
>few|NA|TRBV5-6|TRBJ2-4
TGTGCCAGCAGCGGGGAGACAGGGGAGGGCATTCAGTACTTC
CASSGETGEGIQYF
>NA|NA|TRBV5-5|TRBJ2-1
TGTGCCAGCAGCTTGGCAGTCCCCAATGAGCAGTTCTTC
CASSLAVPNEQFF
>few|NA|TRBV29-1|TRBJ2-5
TGCAGCGTACCCACCAGAGCCCAAGAGACCCAGTACTTC
CSVPTRAQETQYF
>NA|NA|TRBV6-5|TRBJ1-2
TGTGCCAGCAGAGACGGACCACGAAACTATGGCTACACCTTC
CASRDGPRNYGYTF